The next 15 T cell receptor beta chains were all read from a single sample in a study of T cell changes during pregnancy in multiple sclerosis. Some clones are missing from TCRdb's copy, which holds only in-frame ones; the method was immunoSEQ multiplex PCR. The table has about 83,000 clones, about 95% seen once. The input for sequencing was peripheral blood, taken in the second trimester of pregnancy. The receptors shown here come from a female donor with multiple sclerosis, enrolled in a pregnancy study.

The rearrangement uses TRBV6-5 and TRBJ1-1; possible D gene TRBD1, 5 bases. The V gene's germline CDR1 is MNHEY and CDR2 SVGAGI. The germline V and J ends were trimmed by 2 bases and 4 bases, with 11 bases remaining between them. The CDR3 covers 14 residues. The CDR3 DNA is TGTGCCAGCAGTTACGCGGGGGGGGGCACTGAAGCTTTCTTT. The encoded protein is CASSYAGGGTEAFF.

The chain uses TRBV4-2 and TRBJ2-3; tentatively, D is TRBD2 (6 bases). This CDR3 comprises 13 residues. Germline V gene sequence: CDR1 LGHNA, CDR2 YNFKEQ. V was pared by 3 bases and J by 5 bases, with 9 bases between. CDR3 amino acids: CASSQTRGDTQYF. For the CDR3, the DNA is TGTGCCAGCAGCCAGACGCGGGGAGATACGCAGTATTTT.

V gene TRBV13 combines with J gene TRBJ2-5, with 10 bases matching TRBD1. The CDR3 has 16 amino acids. After removal of 0 bases from V and 1 base from J, the junction contained 2 bases not matched to a gene. CDR1 and CDR2 (germline): PRHDT, FYEKMQ (reference sequence). CDR3 in DNA: TGTGCCAGCAGCTTAGGGGACAGGGGGTCCCAAGAGACCCAGTACTTC. Translating it yields CASSLGDRGSQETQYF.

The chain joins TRBV7-2 to TRBJ2-7; the match to TRBD2 covers 8 bases. There are 16 residues in the CDR3. V was pared by 5 bases and J by 2 bases, with 11 bases of the junction left unmatched. Per the germline V gene, CDR1 is SGHTA and CDR2 is FQGNSA. CDR3 sequence reads: CASSPSGGGTPYEQYF. CDR3 sequence (DNA): TGTGCCAGCAGCCCGAGCGGGGGCGGGACTCCCTACGAGCAGTACTTC.

The rearrangement joins TRBV7-9 to TRBJ2-2; 7 nucleotides agree with TRBD2. The CDR3 totals 16 residues. V lost 10 bases to trimming and J lost 2 bases; unmatched junction nucleotides: 13. The germline V gene has CDR1 SEHNR and CDR2 FQNEAQ (reference sequence). The CDR3 loop reads CATPSGTKTNTGELFF. CDR3 nucleotides: TGTGCCACCCCCTCCGGGACTAAAACAAACACCGGGGAGCTGTTTTTT.

This clone showed up just a few times. V is TRBV7-9 and J is TRBJ2-7, with 14 bases identical to TRBD2. This CDR3 region has 16 residues. V lost 5 bases, J lost 2 bases, and 5 bases stayed unmatched. Germline V CDR1 and CDR2: SEHNR, FQNEAQ (reference sequence). CDR3: CASSKGTSGSPYEQYF. In DNA, the CDR3 is TGTGCCAGCAGCAAGGGGACTAGCGGGAGCCCCTACGAGCAGTACTTC.

V is TRBV28 and J is TRBJ1-5; D possibly corresponds to TRBD1 (5 bases). Germline V gene data show CDR1 as MDHEN and CDR2 as SYDVKM. This CDR3 region has 15 residues. The germline V and J ends were trimmed by 5 bases and 0 bases, with 11 bases remaining between them. The CDR3 sequence: CASSPGSYSNQPQHF. The DNA for the CDR3 is TGTGCCAGCAGTCCAGGGTCCTATAGCAATCAGCCCCAGCATTTT.

CDR3 sequence reads: CASSILAEAGELFF. The CDR3 DNA reads as TGTGCCAGTAGTATATTGGCAGAAGCCGGGGAGCTGTTTTTT. The gene calls are TRBV19 and TRBJ2-2; no definite D call. The V gene lost 2 bases and the J gene lost 6 bases, with 10 bases spanning the gap. CDR1 and CDR2 from the germline V gene are LNHDA and SQIVND (reference sequence). The CDR3 has 14 amino acids.

The sample holds one count of this clone. The chain has TRBV5-4 and TRBJ2-5, with 8 bases that match TRBD2. The CDR3 totals 15 residues. The germline V gene has CDR1 SGHNT and CDR2 YYREEE (reference sequence). The V and J ends lost 4 bases and 3 bases, in that order; junction bases with no gene match: 8. CDR3: CASSPRGGSKETQYF. As DNA, the CDR3 is TGTGCCAGCAGCCCCCGGGGGGGCTCCAAAGAGACCCAGTACTTC. Full variable domain (missing parts from reference TRBV5-4 and TRBJ2-5): ETGVTQSPTHLIKTRGQQVTLRCSSQSGHNTVSWYQQALGQGPQFIFQYYREEENGRGNFPPRFSGLQFPNYSSELNVNALELDDSALYLCASSPRGGSKETQYFGPGTRLLVL.

This chain joins TRBV7-9 and TRBJ1-1; no clear D. Trimming pared 1 base from V and 0 bases from J, leaving 6 bases between. This CDR3 comprises 14 residues. Germline CDR1 is SEHNR and CDR2 is FQNEAQ (reference sequence). Written as DNA, the CDR3 is TGTGCCAGCAGCTTAGGGCACATGAACACTGAAGCTTTCTTT. Amino acid sequence: CASSLGHMNTEAFF.

The CDR3 protein is CASSSGASTGELFF. CDR3 nucleotides: TGTGCCAGCAGTTCAGGGGCTAGTACCGGGGAGCTGTTTTTT. The chain recombines TRBV28 with TRBJ2-2; a possible D gene is TRBD1 (6 bases). V was trimmed by 4 bases and J by 5 bases, leaving 11 bases between them. Germline-derived CDR1 and CDR2 are MDHEN and SYDVKM. This CDR3 contains 14 residues.

The J gene is TRBJ1-1, the V gene TRBV10-1; D uncertain. This CDR3 is 12 amino acids long. Trimming shortened V by 6 bases and J by 6 bases, and 11 bases separated the two germline ends. Germline V gene lookup returns CDR1 WNHNN and CDR2 SYGVQD (reference sequence). CDR3 loop: CASRMDYSEAFF. CDR3 nucleotide sequence: TGCGCCAGCAGAATGGACTATTCTGAAGCTTTCTTT.

A remark on this clone: The sample contains more than one DNA sequence encoding this CDR3. The chain links TRBV5-6 to TRBJ1-5; no clear D. Trimming pared 3 bases from V and 4 bases from J, leaving 5 bases between. This CDR3 spans 12 amino acids. Germline assignment: CDR1 SGHDT and CDR2 YYEEEE. The CDR3 reads CASSSLNQPQHF. Here the CDR3 DNA reads TGTGCCAGCAGCTCCCTTAATCAGCCCCAGCATTTT.

The DNA of the CDR3 is TGCAGCGTTGAATCGCGGGGGACTGAAGCTTTCTTT. This codes for CSVESRGTEAFF. The chain carries TRBV29-1 and TRBJ1-1, with D tentatively TRBD1 (5 bases). Trimming took off 2 bases at V and 5 bases at J, with 9 bases between the two ends. Germline-derived CDR1 and CDR2 are SQVTM and ANQGSEA. There are 12 residues in the CDR3.

The rearrangement joins TRBV4-2 to TRBJ1-5; D is possibly TRBD1 (6 bases). Germline CDR1 reads LGHNA; CDR2 reads YNFKEQ. Between the trimmed V and J ends, which lost 2 bases and 7 bases, there was a span of 15 bases. The CDR3 spans 15 residues. CDR3: CASSQTTGPQQPQHF. The DNA of the CDR3 is TGTGCCAGCAGCCAAACTACAGGGCCCCAGCAGCCCCAGCATTTT.